This T cell receptor beta chain was found in a study of technical replicates of blood from a handful of donors. Germline V CDR1 and CDR2: MNHEY, SMNVEV (reference sequence). Trimming cost V 6 bases and J 2 bases; bases outside gene matches: 13. This CDR3 is built from 16 residues. Libraries were prepared by immunoSEQ multiplex PCR; TCRdb keeps only in-frame clonotypes and omits some of them. The table includes more than 65,000 clones, roughly nine tenths detected once. This clonotype was obtained from a human donor in good health. Some clones in this sample may be carry-over from other donors' samples. The chain recombines TRBV27 with TRBJ2-7; the match to TRBD1 covers 7 bases. Sequencing was carried out using T cells isolated from PBMCs. The CDR3 DNA reads as TGTGCCAGCAGACCCAGGGGGTCATCTCAGACCTACGAGCAGTACTTC. It codes for CASRPRGSSQTYEQYF.